Following are 11 T cell receptor delta chains from one sample sequenced in a study of TRDV2 sequences in healthy donors. TCRdb re-called the PCR reads with CATT. The sample lists 1,700 or so delta-chain clones; 16% were seen once. Sequenced input: Vd2+ gamma-delta T cells from blood. The receptors originated from a human donor in good health.

This clone is large. The chain couples TRDV2 to TRDJ1; no definite D call. Germline lookup yields CDR1 GEAIGNYY and CDR2 EKD. CDR3 length equals 14 residues. Trimming removed 3 bases at V and 0 bases at J, with 10 bases between. CDR3 nucleotide sequence: TGTGCCTGTGACGGGGTGGGAAACACCGATAAACTCATCTTT. As protein: CACDGVGNTDKLIF.

A few counts support this clone. This DNA translates differently at residue 11 from the TCRdb protein, which is that of a much larger clone; a read error is likely, and the protein shown is the DNA's own translation. The chain uses TRDV2 and TRDJ1, with TRDD3 matching 9 bases. Germline values: CDR1 GEAIGNYY, CDR2 EKD. With V trimmed by 1 base and J by 0 bases, 8 bases remained unmatched. CDR3 length: 17 residues. The chain's CDR3 is CACDTMGDMLDTDKLIF. DNA for the CDR3: TGTGCCTGTGACACGATGGGGGATATGCTGGACACCGATAAACTCATCTTT.

This clone was counted between two and nine times. A far larger clone is off by one base, so a read error is likely. At the DNA level, this CDR3 is encoded by other sequences in the same sample as well. The chain links TRDV2 to TRDJ1; 12 bases map to TRDD3. The CDR3 runs to 18 residues. From germline, CDR1 is GEAIGNYY and CDR2 EKD. The V gene end was trimmed by 4 bases and the J gene end by 0 bases; junction bases not matched to a gene: 11. CDR3: CACDLLGDTGPYTDKLIF. CDR3 sequence (DNA): TGTGCCTGTGATCTACTGGGGGATACTGGCCCGTACACCGATAAACTCATCTTT.

A word on this clone: Given a far larger clone just one base away, this is likely a sequencing read error. The same CDR3 also results from other DNA sequences found in this sample. This chain connects TRDV2 to TRDJ3; 13 bases map to TRDD3. The CDR3 sequence is 20 residues long. CDR1 is GEAIGNYY, CDR2 EKD, per germline. The CDR3, as DNA: TGTGCCTGTGACCGCTTACTGGGGGATACGGTCTCCTGGGACACCCGGCAGATGTTTTTC. Its protein is CACDRLLGDTVSWDTRQMFF.

This chain connects TRDV2 to TRDJ1, with 7 bases fitting TRDD3. The CDR3 runs to 16 residues. In germline, CDR1 is GEAIGNYY, CDR2 EKD. J gave up 1 base and V 4 bases, and 11 bases lay outside the gene matches. In DNA form, the CDR3 reads TGTGCCTGTGATCCTCTCTTTGGGGGACCCACCGATAAACTCATCTTT. The encoded protein is CACDPLFGGPTDKLIF.

This clone came up a few times. Translating this DNA gives a protein that differs at residue 7 from the TCRdb one, which belongs to a much larger clone; a read error is likely, and the protein shown is this translation. The rearrangement joins TRDV2 to TRDJ1; 9 nucleotides match TRDD3. The CDR3 loop spans 18 amino acids. Trimming cost V 1 base and J 1 base; bases outside gene matches: 12. The germline gives CDR1 GEAIGNYY, CDR2 EKD. Written as DNA, the CDR3 is TGTGCCTGTGACACTCTGTGTCAGACTGGGGGACCCACCGATAAACTCATCTTT. Translating gives CACDTLCQTGGPTDKLIF.

This clone was observed many times. The genes are TRDV2 and TRDJ1; 10 nucleotides agree with TRDD3. Per the germline V gene, CDR1 is GEAIGNYY and CDR2 is EKD. V was clipped by 3 bases and J by 2 bases; unmatched bases: 2. This CDR3 spans 14 amino acids. The CDR3 reads CACDSLGDTDKLIF. The CDR3 DNA follows: TGTGCCTGTGACTCACTGGGGGATACCGATAAACTCATCTTT.

Only a few counts were recorded for this clone. A read error likely explains why the TCRdb protein, taken from a much larger clone, differs from this DNA's translation at residue 3; the protein shown is translated from the DNA. The rearrangement joins TRDV2 to TRDJ1; 13 bases are a match to TRDD3. Germline V lookup: CDR1 GEAIGNYY, CDR2 EKD. CDR3 size: 17 residues. The CDR3 sequence: CARDKLGDTRYTDKLIF. CDR3 coding DNA: TGTGCCCGTGACAAACTGGGGGATACGAGGTACACCGATAAACTCATCTTT.

Turning to this clone: The mismatch at residue 4 between this DNA's translation and the TCRdb protein of a much larger clone likely reflects a read error; the protein shown is translated from the DNA. The gene calls are TRDV2 and TRDJ1; 9 nucleotides match TRDD3. CDR3 length: 18 amino acids. CDR1 and CDR2 (germline): GEAIGNYY, EKD. This CDR3 is CACNTLRQTGGPTDKLIF. The DNA of the CDR3 is TGTGCCTGTAACACTCTGCGTCAGACTGGGGGACCCACCGATAAACTCATCTTT.

Concerning this clone itself: The protein in TCRdb stems from a much larger clone and differs at residue 3 from this DNA's translation, likely a read error; here the protein is translated from the DNA. The V gene is TRDV2, the J gene TRDJ1; 12 positions match TRDD3. The CDR3 length is 20 residues. Looked up from germline, CDR1 is GEAIGNYY and CDR2 is EKD. This chain's CDR3 is CAFDPVVLGDTRGETDKLIF. The CDR3, as DNA: TGTGCCTTTGACCCGGTTGTACTGGGGGATACCCGTGGGGAGACCGATAAACTCATCTTT.

The sample holds a few counts of this clone. The amino acid sequence in TCRdb belongs to a much larger clone and departs from this DNA's translation at residue 16, likely a sequencing read error; the sequence shown is translated from the DNA. The chain employs TRDV2 and TRDJ1; 9 bases map to TRDD3. The CDR3 has 18 residues. Germline CDR1 and CDR2: GEAIGNYY and EKD. The DNA of the CDR3 is TGTGCCTGTGACACTCTGCGTCAGACTGGGGGACCCACCGATAAACGCATCTTT. It specifies CACDTLRQTGGPTDKRIF.